This T cell receptor beta chain is drawn from a study of blood T cells in healthy people across ages. The germline V gene encodes CDR1 DFQATT and CDR2 SNEGSKA (reference sequence). V shed 3 bases, J shed 9 bases, and the junction held 13 bases outside the gene matches. This CDR3 is 15 amino acids long. A sample-barcoded 5' primer and a J-beta primer mix were used in a second PCR of roughly 6 to 12 cycles. TCRdb analysed the 5' RACE reads with MiXCR anew, one entry per CDR3 protein. The repertoire consists of around 1,900,000 distinct CDR3 sequences, with 30% to 40% occurring once and the leading ten covering 23%.

This sequence joins TRBV20-1 and TRBJ2-1; 8 nucleotides match TRBD2. The receptor was isolated from a human donor in good health. Sequenced: blood. The CDR3 protein is CSASPAGLEFSEQFF. CDR3 nucleotide sequence: TGCAGTGCTAGCCCGGCGGGACTAGAATTCAGTGAGCAGTTCTTC.